This T cell receptor (beta chain) was retrieved from a study of blood T cell repertoires in COVID-19. Trimming took 8 bases from V and 9 from J; bases not matched to a gene: 8. In germline, CDR1 is MNHEY, CDR2 SVGAGI. The CDR3 is made up of 14 amino acids. TCRdb's table, derived via immunoSEQ multiplex PCR, lists solely in-frame clones and lacks some. The table includes roughly 53,000 clones, 76% detected once. Input material: peripheral blood. V usage is TRBV6-5 and J usage is TRBJ1-6; 9 bases are a match to TRBD1. The TCR sequence derives from a man in his fifties with active or convalescent COVID-19. The CDR3 loop is CASGGTGIFSPLHF. The CDR3 bases are TGTGCCAGCGGAGGGACAGGGATTTTTTCACCCCTCCACTTT.